These 3 T cell receptor beta chains share one sample of origin, sequenced in a study of regulatory T cells in long-lasting Graves disease (dated by TCRdb to about 2021). Library creation used multiplex PCR. These reads were obtained on an Illumina HiSeq 4000. To build TCR beta libraries, CDR3 regions were amplified by Arm-PCR using iRepertoire HTBI primers. TCRdb reanalyzed the raw reads on its own, using fastp at Q25 for trimming and MiXCR for clone calling, and kept in-frame beta chains. Records with the same CDR3 protein are collapsed into one entry carrying the most frequent genes and DNA. This sample comprises approximately 350,000 distinct CDR3 sequences, roughly 12% of them detected only once. The biggest ten clones account for under 20% of the sample. Reading the label with the study, this specimen's time point is: newly diagnosed GD, antithyroid drugs for less than 3 months. For both TCR sequencing and RNA sequencing, RNA was extracted from PBMCs using TRIzol.

These records were also assigned to another study, of T cells in Graves' hyperthyroidism and ophthalmopathy.

This material consisted of peripheral blood mononuclear cells (PBMCs), taken at new diagnosis, from a patient treated with antithyroid drugs. These receptors all stem from a woman aged 18-29 years with Graves disease. Donor details come from another sample of the same person, matched by shared clones.

This clonotype was seen many times. This chain joins TRBV7-2 and TRBJ2-3; D assignment may be TRBD1 or TRBD2 (5 bases each). The CDR3 has 14 amino acids. V lost 6 bases and J lost 2, with 12 bases in between. Germline V CDR1 and CDR2: SGHTA, FQGNSA. CDR3 protein: CASRSPGTTDTQYF. For the CDR3, the DNA is TGTGCCAGCAGAAGCCCCGGGACCACAGATACGCAGTATTTT.

This clonotype has a handful of counts. J is TRBJ2-1 and V is TRBV6-9, with no clear D. The CDR3 runs 12 residues. Germline values: CDR1 MNHGY, CDR2 SVAAGI. V was trimmed by 3 bases and J by 6 bases, leaving 6 bases between them. The CDR3, as DNA: TGTGCCAGCAGTTACTTGGGCAATGAGCAGTTCTTC. Translated, it gives CASSYLGNEQFF.

Many counts were recorded for this clonotype. This chain links TRBV6-2 or TRBV6-3 with TRBJ2-1; D is possibly TRBD1 (6 bases). This CDR3 is 18 amino acids long. Germline V gives CDR1 MNHEY, CDR2 SVGEGT. Trimming cost V 2 bases and J 7 bases, with 24 bases left between them. CDR3 bases: TGTGCCAGCAGTTACATTCGCGGACAGCCACAGCCGTTGAATGAGCAGTTCTTC. This sequence encodes CASSYIRGQPQPLNEQFF.